What follows describes a single T cell receptor beta chain. The clone's antigen remains unknown. The record originates from a study of T cells expressing NK-cell markers (dated by TCRdb to between 2020 and 2021). About the full investigation: Three sorted T-cell subsets (CD3+CD56+NKG2C+, CD3+CD56+NKG2C- and CD3+CD56-NKG2C+) from several donors had their TCR beta-chain repertoires profiled. Of the eight sequenced donors, seven were found to be HCMV-seropositive and one was found to be HCMV-seronegative. The study sequenced eight donors, all healthy volunteers chosen at random: three men and five women. Sequencing of the libraries produced 2 x 150 bp reads on Illumina HiSeq 2000/2500, MiSeq or NextSeq.

HCMV serostatus was determined by detecting HCMV-specific IgG in serum with a commercial ELISA kit. Ficoll density gradient centrifugation was used to isolate peripheral blood mononuclear cells from blood. Results the study describes overall, beyond this receptor: Those dominant clonotypes were again the most abundant among CD3+CD56-NKG2C+ cells in a handful of donors, at roughly 25-65%. In roughly 6 donors, the dominant CD3+CD56+NKG2C+ clonotypes were found to rank among the top 10 CD8+ clonotypes and to make up 1.0-7.0% of CD8+ T cells. Whether the expanded NKG2C-expressing T cell clones were specific for HCMV antigens remained unclear.

The CDR3 runs 15 amino acids, cysteine and phenylalanine included. This entry has no DNA. As encoded in the germline V gene, CDR1 is MGHRA while CDR2 is YSYEKL. Sequenced on an Illumina HiSeq 2000. The TCR beta cDNA libraries were made using 5'RACE template switching, a step that added both a universal primer site and unique molecular identifiers. Synthesis of cDNA was primed from the TCR beta constant segment and was followed by two consecutive PCR amplification steps. Per the source publication's procedure: MIGEC was used to demultiplex reads and group reads by UMI, and MiTCR was used to assemble and quantify clonotypes. To exclude erroneous sequences, only TCR cDNA sequences supported by at least two reads were retained. The tcR package was used for downstream repertoire analysis, with clonotypes matched between fractions based on CDR3 nucleotide sequence plus V segment. VDJmatch was used to annotate antigen specificity against VDJdb, with one amino acid substitution allowed in CDR3. TCRdb reprocessed the reads, and each CDR3 protein sequence is entered once, without DNA. What appears here as the V and J calls and clone size reflects TCRdb's work, not the paper's. This sample's clone table shows some 150,000 distinct CDR3 sequences. Roughly 35% of the sample rests with the top ten.

The sequence is built from TRBV4-1 and TRBJ1-5; TCRdb's D call, TRBD1, is unchecked because there is no DNA. The sequence was collected from a woman in her fifties or sixties in good health. Donor details come from another sample of the same person, matched by shared clones. Sequencing was carried out using blood T cells: a sorted CD56 or NKG2C T cell subset, CD4+ or CD8+ T cells, or bulk PBMC T cells (not recorded which). The CDR3 here reads CASSLGDRDQQPQHF.